This T cell receptor (beta chain) was found in a study of OX40 agonist ivuxolimab in advanced cancers. For the wider study: The costimulatory receptor OX40 (CD134) was targeted by ivuxolimab, a fully human IgG2 agonistic monoclonal antibody. Intravenous ivuxolimab was administered to patients every 2 weeks at six dose levels: 0.01, 0.1, 0.3, 1.5, 3 and 10 mg/kg. Of the approximately 50 dose-escalation patients, hepatocellular carcinoma was present in roughly 19, melanoma in roughly 15, renal cell carcinoma in 9 and head and neck cancer in 9. In the dose-escalation cohort, roughly four fifths of patients were male, and the mean age was roughly 60 years, with a range of roughly 20 to 79. Prior anti-PD-1, anti-PD-L1 or anti-CTLA-4 therapy was permitted, and checkpoint inhibitors had been received by more than 35% of dose-escalation patients. Partial responses were achieved by three dose-escalation patients, of whom one had hepatocellular carcinoma and two had cutaneous melanoma. Peripheral TCRbeta sequencing aimed to test whether ivuxolimab altered TCR sequence diversity and caused clonal T-cell expansion. The paper covers the monotherapy dose-escalation part of the phase I ivuxolimab trial, which included N = 52 patients. Broader findings and caveats from the paper: Partial responders in the 0.1-3.0 mg/kg groups had among the lowest normalized peripheral clonal expansion, especially among CD8+ T cells. At doses from 0.1 to 3.0 mg/kg, clonal expansion was seen in both CD4+ and CD8+ blood T cells between baseline and week 6. After ivuxolimab, more expanded clones were found on average in CD8+ T cells than in CD4+ T cells. Low levels of normalized T-cell clonal expansion were also seen in some patients who did not respond. Which antigens the clonally expanded peripheral T cells were specific for was not determined.

Concerning this clone: Its antigen is unknown. The record has no base qualities; no much larger clone is one base away.

Patients with autoimmune disease history or receiving systemic immunosuppression were excluded from the trial. Peripheral blood for TCR sequencing was collected from all dose cohorts at baseline, on cycle 4 day 1, and on cycle 7 day 1. Samples were obtained from an open-label, multicenter, first-in-human phase I dose-escalation trial of ivuxolimab. The trial enrolled adults with locally advanced or metastatic head and neck squamous cell, hepatocellular, melanoma or renal cell carcinoma. CD4+ and CD8+ T cells were sorted separately from peripheral blood before TCR sequencing. Trimming at the junction amounts to 5 bases on V and 3 bases on J, and the germline ends lie 13 bases apart. The CDR1 and CDR2 encoded by the germline V gene (reference sequence) are MNHNY and SVGAGI. Counted from cysteine to phenylalanine, this CDR3 has 14 amino acids. Only the CDR3 DNA stays, 42 bases, in frame from base 1.

Genomic DNA was extracted from sorted cells for sequencing of the TCRbeta CDR3 region. The immunoSEQ Assay was used to sequence the TCRbeta CDR3 regions. The immuneACCESS repertoire file appears here via TCRdb, limited to in-frame rearrangements. These files lack a portion of the clones; in checked studies, under half of the deficit traces to unresolved V genes, and the cause of the others is not known. Counted in this sample were 40,000 to 50,000 clones; about 91% of them appeared once. The top ten clones comprise roughly 4.4% of the sample. This TCR was sampled from an adult with an advanced solid tumor such as melanoma, head and neck, liver or kidney cancer. The specimen was CD4+ or CD8+ T cells sorted from blood, collected in a trial of the OX40 agonist ivuxolimab. The V and J segments used are TRBV6-6 and TRBJ1-1, with the D gene not confidently named. The DNA sequence reads TGTGCCAGCAGTGCAATCTTGGTAGACACTGAAGCTTTCTTT. This yields the protein CASSAILVDTEAFF.